The 21 T cell receptor beta chains presented below share a single source sample, sequenced in a study of T cell repertoires in cytomegalovirus infection. MiXCR, applied by TCRdb to the reads, yields one record per CDR3 protein. In the table there are about 530,000 distinct CDR3 sequences, around 27% of which are singletons. The material sequenced was PBMCs. The source is a human donor in good health (CMV status not recorded). Some clones in this sample may be carry-over from other donors' samples.

With respect to this clonotype: A much larger clone differs from this one at a single base, so this may be a read error. The chain links TRBV12-3 or TRBV12-4 to TRBJ2-7, with 7 bases fitting TRBD2. This CDR3 has 13 amino acids. Here the CDR3 reads CAGRRAGTYEQYF. The CDR3 DNA sequence: TGTGCCGGCAGGCGAGCGGGAACCTACGAGCAGTACTTC.

This clonotype was seen more than once but under ten times. The rearrangement uses TRBV29-1 and TRBJ1-2; 8 positions match TRBD1. J lost 3 bases, V lost 3 bases, and 6 bases had no gene match. This CDR3 is 14 amino acids long. Looked up from germline, CDR1 is SQVTM and CDR2 is ANQGSEA. The CDR3 DNA reads TGCAGCGTTGATCCCGACAGGGGAGACTATGGCTACACCTTC. Its translation: CSVDPDRGDYGYTF.

The table lists this clonotype with a few counts. In DNA, the CDR3 is TGTGCCTGGAGTGTACAGGCGAATCAGCCCCAGCATTTT. It yields the protein CAWSVQANQPQHF. The rearrangement links TRBV30 to TRBJ1-5, with D possibly being TRBD1 (5 bases). The CDR3 is 13 residues long. The V gene's germline CDR1 is GTSNPN and CDR2 SVGIG (reference sequence). Trimming left V 0 bases short and J 4 bases short, with 7 bases between.

The V and J genes are TRBV12-3 or TRBV12-4 and TRBJ1-4, with 7 bases that match TRBD1. The CDR3 spans 15 residues. Trimming took 7 bases from V and 3 from J; bases not matched to a gene: 8. The CDR3, as DNA: TGTGCCAGCACCCCACGGACAGGCCCTAATGAAAAACTGTTTTTT. This codes for CASTPRTGPNEKLFF.

V gene TRBV24-1 combines with J gene TRBJ1-5, with D perhaps TRBD1 (5 bases). Trimming cost V 5 bases and J 8 bases, with 12 bases left between them. The CDR3 is 13 amino acids. Looked up from germline, CDR1 is KGHDR and CDR2 is SFDVKD. CDR3 DNA sequence: TGTGCCACCAGTGGTCAGGGACTGGAGCCCCAGCATTTT. As protein: CATSGQGLEPQHF.

The chain is built from TRBV20-1 and TRBJ2-1, with TRBD2 identical over 8 bases. In germline, CDR1 is DFQATT, CDR2 SNEGSKA (reference sequence). There are 14 residues in the CDR3. Trimming took 5 bases from V and 6 from J; bases not matched to a gene: 9. CDR3 sequence (DNA): TGCAGTGCTCCAGGGACTAGGAGGGCCAATGAGCAGTTCTTC. It codes for CSAPGTRRANEQFF.

The chain links TRBV11-2 to TRBJ2-1; D is perhaps TRBD2 (5 bases). The V and J ends lost 7 bases and 5 bases respectively, with 9 bases between them. Looked up from germline, CDR1 is SGHAT and CDR2 is FQNNGV. The CDR3 runs to 12 residues. CDR3 loop: CASTRGHNEQFF. The CDR3, as DNA: TGTGCCAGCACCCGAGGGCACAATGAGCAGTTCTTC.

The chain carries TRBV28 and TRBJ1-2, with unresolved D. CDR1 is MDHEN, CDR2 SYDVKM, per germline. V shed 4 bases and J shed 2 bases, with 17 bases lying between them. The CDR3 totals 16 residues. DNA of the CDR3: TGTGCCAGCAGTTCCCTTAAGAGAGGGAGAAACTATGGCTACACCTTC. Translation: CASSSLKRGRNYGYTF.

This clonotype occurred a few times. The chain joins TRBV6-2 or TRBV6-3 to TRBJ2-1, with 10 bases matching TRBD2. CDR3 length: 21 amino acids. The V segment lost 6 bases and the J segment 0 bases; nucleotides outside the gene matches: 20. Germline V gene data show CDR1 as MNHEY and CDR2 as SVGEGT. CDR3: CASSYPSVAGGRQSSYNEQFF. The CDR3 bases are TGTGCCAGCAGCTACCCCTCTGTAGCGGGAGGACGACAGAGCTCCTACAATGAGCAGTTCTTC.

This clonotype has only one observation. The rearrangement joins TRBV20-1 to TRBJ1-2; 10 bases are a match to TRBD1. The length of the CDR3 is 13 residues. CDR1 and CDR2 from the germline V gene are DFQATT and SNEGSKA (reference sequence). Germline trimming cut 6 bases from V and 4 bases from J; bases unmatched to any gene: 5. The CDR3 DNA sequence: TGCAGTGCCAGGGACAGGGGAATCTATGGCTACACCTTC. It specifies CSARDRGIYGYTF.

This clonotype was observed a few times. The chain recombines TRBV6-1 with TRBJ1-2; D possibly corresponds to TRBD1 (5 bases). The germline V gene has CDR1 MNHNS and CDR2 SASEGT. V was pared by 3 bases and J by 4 bases, with 9 bases between. The length of the CDR3 is 13 residues. CDR3 amino acids: CASSDGRGYGYTF. CDR3 DNA sequence: TGTGCCAGCAGTGATGGGAGGGGCTATGGCTACACCTTC.

The chain links TRBV2 to TRBJ1-6, with 9 bases that match TRBD1. The CDR3 covers 16 residues. V was clipped by 7 bases and J by 6 bases; unmatched bases: 10. Germline loops: CDR1 SNHLY, CDR2 FYNNEI. The CDR3 nucleotides read TGTGCCAGCAAGATGGGACAGGGAATTTCTAATTCACCCCTCCACTTT. It translates to CASKMGQGISNSPLHF.

CDR3 region: CASADGGYVRHEQYF. CDR3 DNA sequence: TGTGCCAGCGCCGATGGCGGGTATGTCCGCCACGAGCAGTACTTC. The chain carries TRBV7-6 and TRBJ2-7; a weak D match, TRBD2 (5 bases). Trimming cost V 8 bases and J 5 bases, with 22 bases left between them. The length of the CDR3 is 15 residues. Germline V gene lookup returns CDR1 SGHVS and CDR2 FNYEAQ.

The CDR3 loop reads CASSSGLAPEQFF. For the CDR3, the DNA is TGTGCCAGCAGCTCCGGTCTAGCCCCCGAGCAGTTCTTC. This chain joins TRBV7-2 and TRBJ2-1, with D possibly TRBD2 on 5 matching bases. Looked up from germline, CDR1 is SGHTA and CDR2 is FQGNSA. With 4 bases removed from V and 10 bases from J, the gap between germline ends came to 14 bases. This CDR3 contains 13 residues.

The CDR3 loop is CATSRPGGSANTGELFF. In DNA, the CDR3 is TGTGCCACCAGCAGACCCGGCGGCAGCGCGAACACCGGGGAGCTGTTTTTT. This rearrangement joins TRBV15 to TRBJ2-2, with D hard to call. The CDR3 runs 17 residues. Germline CDR1 is LNHNV and CDR2 is YYDKDF (reference sequence). V shed 2 bases and J shed 0 bases, with 13 bases lying between them.

This clonotype was observed a handful of times. This chain connects TRBV20-1 to TRBJ1-5; D uncertain. The V gene's germline CDR1 is DFQATT and CDR2 SNEGSKA (reference sequence). CDR3 length equals 13 residues. V was shortened by 6 bases and J by 5 bases, with 14 bases between the two germline ends. The CDR3 bases are TGCAGTGCGCGGGCGGACCCCGATCAGCCCCAGCATTTT. Amino acids: CSARADPDQPQHF.

A single count supports this clonotype. The chain's CDR3 is CASKLKGGETQYF. DNA for the CDR3: TGTGCCAGCAAACTTAAAGGGGGAGAGACCCAGTACTTC. V is TRBV6-5 and J is TRBJ2-5, with D tentatively TRBD1 (6 bases). The V and J ends lost 7 bases and 4 bases respectively, with 13 bases between them. In germline, CDR1 is MNHEY, CDR2 SVGAGI. The CDR3 length is 13 residues.

The chain carries TRBV7-6 and TRBJ2-7; 7 nucleotides agree with TRBD2. The CDR3 runs 14 residues. The J segment lost 3 bases and the V segment lost 6 bases, leaving 8 bases of the junction unmatched. Germline CDR1 reads SGHVS; CDR2 reads FNYEAQ. The CDR3 protein is CASSRPGRGYEQYF. CDR3 DNA sequence: TGTGCCAGCAGTCGCCCTGGGAGGGGCTACGAGCAGTACTTC.

The chain uses TRBV4-2 and TRBJ1-3; D might be TRBD1 (5 bases). The germline V gene encodes CDR1 LGHNA and CDR2 YNFKEQ. The V end lost 0 bases, the J end lost 0 bases, and 15 bases lay between the germline ends. CDR3 length: 18 residues. The CDR3 region has the DNA TGTGCCAGCAGCCAAGATACCCCGGGACCCAGCTCTGGAAACACCATATATTTT. Translated: CASSQDTPGPSSGNTIYF.

This clonotype was counted at least ten times. The chain recombines TRBV28 with TRBJ2-7; possibly TRBD2 for D (6 bases). Trimming took off 5 bases at V and 1 base at J, with 12 bases between the two ends. This CDR3 spans 14 amino acids. Germline V gene data show CDR1 as MDHEN and CDR2 as SYDVKM. The CDR3 DNA reads as TGTGCCAGCAGTATGCGGGACGCATCCTACGAGCAGTACTTC. Its protein product is CASSMRDASYEQYF.

In its sample, this clonotype was seen a few times. The genes are TRBV28 and TRBJ2-3; D is perhaps TRBD1 or TRBD2 (5 bases each). This CDR3 has 18 amino acids. Germline V gene lookup returns CDR1 MDHEN and CDR2 SYDVKM. V lost 0 bases and J 2 bases, leaving 18 bases between the germline ends. CDR3 nucleotides: TGTGCCAGCAGTTTATGGGCGACGGGACCGACACTCACAGATACGCAGTATTTT. This codes for CASSLWATGPTLTDTQYF.